The 32 T cell receptor beta chains below come from one sample, sequenced in a study of cytomegalovirus exposure and HLA in healthy donors (dated by TCRdb to 2016 to 2017). The library was generated by the immunoSEQ multiplex PCR assay. The multiplex PCR relied on a mix of 60 forward primers for TCR Vbeta segments and 13 reverse primers for TCR Jbeta segments. TCRdb's version of the immuneACCESS table is confined to in-frame rearrangements and falls short of the full clone set. An unresolved V gene accounts for under half of the shortfall where checked; the remainder is of unknown origin. The sample table contains under 200,000 clones; only one count was recorded for 77% of them. 7% to 8.5% of the sample rests with the top ten. Input material: PBMCs. The receptor source for this set is a male donor in good health and CMV-seropositive.

The J gene is TRBJ1-1, the V gene TRBV9; possible D gene TRBD1, 6 bases. V was cut by 3 bases and J by 0 bases, with 9 bases left in between. The CDR3 covers 14 residues. CDR1 SGDLS and CDR2 YYNGEE come from the germline V gene. CDR3 residues: CASSEQGMNTEAFF. Written as DNA, the CDR3 is TGTGCCAGCAGCGAACAGGGAATGAACACTGAAGCTTTCTTT.

This chain connects TRBV15 to TRBJ2-7; D may be TRBD1 (6 bases). The CDR3 length is 14 residues. Germline CDR1 LNHNV, CDR2 YYDKDF (reference sequence). Trimming shortened V by 0 bases and J by 7 bases, and 13 bases separated the two germline ends. The DNA for the CDR3 is TGTGCCACCAGCAGAGAACAGGGAATGGGGGAGCAGTACTTC. As protein: CATSREQGMGEQYF.

This clone was recorded a few times. This may stem from a read error, because a much larger clone lies one nucleotide away. V usage is TRBV4-2 and J usage is TRBJ2-4; 8 nucleotides align to TRBD2. This CDR3 spans 15 amino acids. V shed 3 bases, J shed 8 bases, and the junction held 9 bases outside the gene matches. CDR1 LGHNA and CDR2 YNFKEQ come from the germline V gene. This CDR3 is CASSHRTSSRDIQYF. The CDR3 nucleotides are TGTGCCAGCAGCCACAGGACTAGCTCCAGGGACATTCAGTACTTC.

This sequence joins TRBV5-4 and TRBJ1-1; 7 bases map to TRBD1. This CDR3 comprises 15 residues. V was clipped by 0 bases and J by 2 bases; unmatched bases: 4. Germline CDR1 reads SGHNT; CDR2 reads YYREEE (reference sequence). CDR3 sequence reads: CASSLGDRVNTEAFF. The CDR3 DNA reads TGTGCCAGCAGCTTGGGGGACAGAGTTAACACTGAAGCTTTCTTT.

This clone was observed a few times. The gene calls are TRBV6-5 and TRBJ1-1; 7 bases are shared with TRBD1. Trimming took 6 bases from V and 0 from J; bases not matched to a gene: 4. The germline CDR1 and CDR2 sequences are MNHEY and SVGAGI. CDR3 length equals 14 residues. Here the CDR3 DNA reads TGTGCCAGCAGGCTGACAGGGATGAACACTGAAGCTTTCTTT. Amino acids: CASRLTGMNTEAFF.

The rearrangement links TRBV11-2 to TRBJ2-1, with D perhaps TRBD2 (5 bases). V was cut by 5 bases and J by 6 bases, with 8 bases left in between. Germline V lookup: CDR1 SGHAT, CDR2 FQNNGV. The CDR3 sequence is 12 residues long. Here the CDR3 DNA reads TGTGCCAGCAGCCGAGGACTCAATGAGCAGTTCTTC. Translated, it gives CASSRGLNEQFF.

The chain links TRBV9 to TRBJ2-6; D is unclear. The CDR3 totals 17 residues. The V end lost 0 bases, the J end lost 0 bases, and 10 bases lay between the germline ends. Germline V gene lookup returns CDR1 SGDLS and CDR2 YYNGEE. The CDR3 is CASSVGVGVSGANVLTF. In DNA, the CDR3 is TGTGCCAGCAGCGTAGGGGTAGGAGTCTCTGGGGCCAACGTCCTGACTTTC.

The rearrangement links TRBV29-1 to TRBJ2-1; TRBD1 might be the D (5 bases). The germline CDR1 and CDR2 sequences are SQVTM and ANQGSEA. This CDR3 contains 17 residues. V was clipped by 7 bases and J by 1 base, with 23 bases between them. As DNA, the CDR3 is TGCAGCGCCACCCAACCCGACAGATCGGGTTCCTACAATGAGCAGTTCTTC. Protein sequence: CSATQPDRSGSYNEQFF.

This chain uses TRBV29-1 with TRBJ2-1; TRBD1 might be the D (5 bases). Germline V CDR1 and CDR2: SQVTM, ANQGSEA. The CDR3 runs 11 residues. V dropped 3 bases and J dropped 10 bases, with 10 bases sitting between them. Written as DNA, the CDR3 is TGCAGCGTTGAGGGGCTTGGAGAGCAGTTCTTC. Protein: CSVEGLGEQFF.

The CDR3 coding sequence is TGCAGCGTAAGCTCAGGGGTTTCCTATGGCTACACCTTC. Translated, it gives CSVSSGVSYGYTF. The rearrangement links TRBV29-1 to TRBJ1-2, with a weak D call TRBD1 (6 bases). Trimming stripped 6 bases from V and 4 bases from J, with 15 bases between. Per the germline V gene, CDR1 is SQVTM and CDR2 is ANQGSEA. The CDR3 has 13 residues.

V gene TRBV27 combines with J gene TRBJ2-3; the D is unclear. Germline-derived CDR1 and CDR2 are MNHEY and SMNVEV (reference sequence). V was cut by 5 bases and J by 3 bases, with 12 bases left in between. This CDR3 is 14 amino acids long. For the CDR3, the DNA is TGTGCCAGCAGTCCCCAGGTTGCGACAGATACGCAGTATTTT. It specifies CASSPQVATDTQYF.

V usage is TRBV7-2 and J usage is TRBJ2-7; unclear D gene. Trimming removed 6 bases from V and 0 bases from J, with 15 bases in between. Germline assignment: CDR1 SGHTA and CDR2 FQGNSA. This CDR3 spans 15 amino acids. The CDR3 sequence: CASSSDGWSSYEQYF. CDR3 coding DNA: TGTGCCAGCAGTTCCGACGGATGGAGCTCCTACGAGCAGTACTTC.

The chain employs TRBV6-4 and TRBJ2-1, with 8 bases aligning to TRBD2. The CDR3 spans 15 residues. Unmatched junction bases numbered 7, after V lost 5 bases and J lost 4 bases. In germline, CDR1 is MRHNA, CDR2 SNTAGT. The CDR3 DNA reads TGTGCCAGCAGTCCTGGACTAGCTAGGTACAATGAGCAGTTCTTC. Protein: CASSPGLARYNEQFF.

This clone occurred once. The chain has TRBV7-9 and TRBJ1-1; TRBD1 is a possible D gene (5 bases). Germline V gene sequence: CDR1 SEHNR, CDR2 FQNEAQ (reference sequence). V was trimmed by 4 bases and J by 1 base, leaving 13 bases between them. CDR3 size: 15 residues. Here the CDR3 DNA reads TGTGCCAGCAGCTCACCAGGGTCTTCGAACACTGAAGCTTTCTTT. This codes for CASSSPGSSNTEAFF.

The chain is built from TRBV5-1 and TRBJ1-1; maybe TRBD1 (6 bases). Trimming took 0 bases from V and 3 from J, leaving 15 bases between them. CDR1 SGHRS and CDR2 YFSETQ come from the germline V gene. The length of the CDR3 is 16 residues. The chain's CDR3 is CASSLDIGQRYTEAFF. The CDR3 DNA is TGCGCCAGCAGCTTGGACATTGGACAGCGCTACACTGAAGCTTTCTTT.

This sequence joins TRBV6-5 and TRBJ2-3, with 7 bases matching TRBD2. The germline V gene has CDR1 MNHEY and CDR2 SVGAGI. The J segment lost 1 base and the V segment lost 4 bases, leaving 5 bases of the junction unmatched. The CDR3 spans 15 residues. CDR3 residues: CASSFGGLGTDTQYF. In DNA form, the CDR3 reads TGTGCCAGCAGTTTCGGGGGGTTGGGCACAGATACGCAGTATTTT.

The genes are TRBV7-8 and TRBJ2-5, with 10 positions matching TRBD1. The J call may be mistaken, given a closer DNA end match to TRBJ2-7. The CDR3 totals 15 residues. Germline loops: CDR1 SGHVS, CDR2 FQNEAQ. CDR3 loop: CASRSDRGGSYEQYF. The CDR3 DNA reads as TGTGCCAGCAGGTCGGACAGGGGGGGGTCCTACGAGCAGTACTTC.

The CDR3 loop is CAWSVRMRSGDQPQHF. The DNA for the CDR3 is TGTGCCTGGAGTGTACGGATGAGGTCGGGGGATCAGCCCCAGCATTTT. The V gene is TRBV30, the J gene TRBJ1-5; D perhaps matches TRBD1 (5 bases). This CDR3 is built from 16 residues. CDR1 is GTSNPN, CDR2 SVGIG, per germline (reference sequence). With 0 bases removed from V and 5 bases from J, the gap between germline ends came to 17 bases.

The J gene is TRBJ2-1, the V gene TRBV2; 11 bases map to TRBD2. Germline V gene sequence: CDR1 SNHLY, CDR2 FYNNEI. The CDR3 has 15 amino acids. Trimming removed 1 base from V and 7 bases from J; junction bases left unmatched: 3. The CDR3 DNA follows: TGTGCCAGCAGTGAAGAAGGGACTAGCGGAAATGAGCAGTTCTTC. Protein: CASSEEGTSGNEQFF.

The chain links TRBV5-4 to TRBJ2-3; 11 nucleotides line up with TRBD2. J was trimmed by 2 bases and V by 4 bases; bases with no gene match: 6. This CDR3 is 16 amino acids long. CDR1 SGHNT and CDR2 YYREEE come from the germline V gene (reference sequence). CDR3 in DNA: TGTGCCAGCAGCCCGGGACTAGCGGCGTCCACAGATACGCAGTATTTT. Protein sequence: CASSPGLAASTDTQYF.

Comment on this clone: This specimen includes other DNA sequences encoding the same CDR3. The chain uses TRBV4-1 and TRBJ2-7; 7 bases agree with TRBD1. V lost 4 bases and J lost 3; bases outside the gene matches: 6. The CDR3 sequence is 14 residues long. CDR1 MGHRA and CDR2 YSYEKL come from the germline V gene. The CDR3 coding sequence is TGCGCCAGCAGCCGACGGGACAGAGACTACGAGCAGTACTTC. Its protein product is CASSRRDRDYEQYF.

V and J are TRBV30 and TRBJ1-2, with 11 bases identical to TRBD1. With 6 bases clipped from V and 4 bases from J, the junction kept 7 bases outside the gene matches. Germline V gene sequence: CDR1 GTSNPN, CDR2 SVGIG (reference sequence). CDR3 size: 14 residues. For the CDR3, the DNA is TGTGCCTGTGTACGGGACAGGGGGGTCTATGGCTACACCTTC. It encodes CACVRDRGVYGYTF. The full variable domain, its missing parts supplied by reference TRBV30 and TRBJ1-2, is SQTIHQWPATLVQPVGSPLSLECTVEGTSNPNLYWYRQAAGRGLQLLFYSVGIGQISSEVPQNLSASRPQDRQFILSSKKLLLSDSGFYLCACVRDRGVYGYTFGSGTRLTVV.

This clone was counted once. The CDR3 loop reads CAWSVTGSQPQHF. The DNA of the CDR3 is TGTGCCTGGAGTGTAACAGGGTCCCAGCCCCAGCATTTT. The V gene is TRBV30, the J gene TRBJ1-5; D may be TRBD1 (6 bases). Trimming shortened V by 0 bases and J by 7 bases, and 10 bases separated the two germline ends. Germline-derived CDR1 and CDR2 are GTSNPN and SVGIG (reference sequence). The CDR3 length is 13 residues. The full variable domain, its missing parts supplied by reference TRBV30 and TRBJ1-5, is SQTIHQWPATLVQPVGSPLSLECTVEGTSNPNLYWYRQAAGRGLQLLFYSVGIGQISSEVPQNLSASRPQDRQFILSSKKLLLSDSGFYLCAWSVTGSQPQHFGDGTRLSIL.

The chain joins TRBV9 to TRBJ2-2, with TRBD2 matching 8 bases. Germline-derived CDR1 and CDR2 are SGDLS and YYNGEE. V lost 6 bases and J lost 5; bases outside the gene matches: 9. The CDR3 totals 15 residues. CDR3 DNA sequence: TGTGCCAGCAACCCCGGGGGGGCCTGGACCGGGGAGCTGTTTTTT. Its translation is CASNPGGAWTGELFF.

The chain uses TRBV11-2 and TRBJ2-7; a weak D match, TRBD2 (6 bases). V lost 5 bases and J 1 base, leaving 18 bases between the germline ends. The CDR3 totals 16 residues. Germline V gene sequence: CDR1 SGHAT, CDR2 FQNNGV. For the CDR3, the DNA is TGTGCCAGCAGCACCATCCGGGGAGGCGGGTCCTACGAGCAGTACTTC. This encodes CASSTIRGGGSYEQYF.

The J gene is TRBJ2-7, the V gene TRBV6-5, with a possible D match to TRBD2 (5 bases). The CDR3 runs 13 residues. Between the trimmed V and J ends, which lost 5 bases and 1 base, there was a span of 9 bases. The germline V gene has CDR1 MNHEY and CDR2 SVGAGI. In DNA form, the CDR3 reads TGTGCCAGCAGTCTAGCATTTTCCTACGAGCAGTACTTC. This codes for CASSLAFSYEQYF.

The chain combines TRBV14 with TRBJ1-5, with TRBD1 as a possible D gene (5 bases). V was trimmed by 2 bases and J by 4 bases, leaving 6 bases between them. The germline gives CDR1 SGHDN, CDR2 FVKESK. The CDR3 runs 13 residues. The CDR3 loop reads CASSQNRNQPQHF. DNA of the CDR3: TGTGCCAGCAGCCAAAACAGGAATCAGCCCCAGCATTTT.

The V call is TRBV15, the J call TRBJ1-1; D is perhaps TRBD1 (5 bases). CDR1 is LNHNV, CDR2 YYDKDF, per germline (reference sequence). V gave up 3 bases and J gave up 6 bases, with 11 bases separating them. The CDR3 totals 13 residues. The chain's CDR3 is CATSSARAAEAFF. The CDR3 region has the DNA TGTGCCACCAGCAGCGCCAGGGCTGCTGAAGCTTTCTTT.

The chain links TRBV9 to TRBJ2-3; possible D gene TRBD1, 10 bases. V dropped 0 bases and J dropped 2 bases, with 16 bases sitting between them. Germline CDR1 is SGDLS and CDR2 is YYNGEE. The length of the CDR3 is 17 residues. For the CDR3, the DNA is TGTGCCAGCAGCGTAGCTAGCGGGACAGGGGTCACAGATACGCAGTATTTT. Translating gives CASSVASGTGVTDTQYF. The variable domain in full, completed from reference TRBV9 and TRBJ2-3, reads DSGVTQTPKHLITATGQRVTLRCSPRSGDLSVYWYQQSLDQGLQFLIQYYNGEERAKGNILERFSAQQFPDLHSELNLSSLELGDSALYFCASSVASGTGVTDTQYFGPGTRLTVL.

The V call is TRBV5-4, the J call TRBJ2-1, with 13 bases aligning to TRBD2. The CDR3 is 18 residues long. Per the germline V gene, CDR1 is SGHNT and CDR2 is YYREEE (reference sequence). Unmatched junction bases numbered 11, after V lost 3 bases and J lost 5 bases. CDR3 coding DNA: TGTGCCAGCAGCTCGCCGGGACTAGCGGGACCTTGGGACAATGAGCAGTTCTTC. Translation gives CASSSPGLAGPWDNEQFF. The variable domain in full, completed from reference TRBV5-4 and TRBJ2-1, reads ETGVTQSPTHLIKTRGQQVTLRCSSQSGHNTVSWYQQALGQGPQFIFQYYREEENGRGNFPPRFSGLQFPNYSSELNVNALELDDSALYLCASSSPGLAGPWDNEQFFGPGTRLTVL.

The J gene is TRBJ2-3, the V gene TRBV7-3, with TRBD2 identical over 16 bases. The V segment lost 5 bases and the J segment 1 base; nucleotides outside the gene matches: 12. The V gene's germline CDR1 is SGHTA and CDR2 FQGTGA. The CDR3 is 20 amino acids. CDR3 residues: CASSPRGGLAGGRGTDTQYF. DNA for the CDR3: TGTGCCAGCAGCCCACGGGGGGGACTAGCGGGGGGGCGGGGCACAGATACGCAGTATTTT.

The chain employs TRBV27 and TRBJ2-2, with 7 bases identical to TRBD1. This CDR3 is built from 15 residues. V was clipped by 6 bases and J by 1 base; unmatched bases: 5. Germline V gene data show CDR1 as MNHEY and CDR2 as SMNVEV (reference sequence). CDR3 coding DNA: TGTGCCAGCAGCCACCCAGGGGGGAACACCGGGGAGCTGTTTTTT. This gives the protein CASSHPGGNTGELFF.